This T cell receptor (beta chain) was sequenced for a study of blood T cell repertoires in COVID-19. Overall study context: Material from acute and convalescent COVID-19 was sourced from the United States, Italy and Spain.

The method was immunoSEQ multiplex PCR; TCRdb's version includes in-frame clones alone and lacks a portion of them. In the table there are roughly 700,000 clones, just under 90% of which are singletons. Concerning this clone itself: The DNA is omitted, as the CDR3 cannot be located on it reliably, and the CDR3 follows TCRdb's listing.

Looked up from germline, CDR1 is SGHDT and CDR2 is YYEEEE. The CDR3 is 15 amino acids long, termini counted. The chain carries TRBV5-6 and TRBJ1-2; TRBD1, the D gene given by the table, was not confirmed from the DNA. This clonotype was sampled from a woman aged 18-29 years with acute or convalescent COVID-19. Sequences were obtained from peripheral blood. The CDR3 loop reads CASRFLAQVPHGYTF.